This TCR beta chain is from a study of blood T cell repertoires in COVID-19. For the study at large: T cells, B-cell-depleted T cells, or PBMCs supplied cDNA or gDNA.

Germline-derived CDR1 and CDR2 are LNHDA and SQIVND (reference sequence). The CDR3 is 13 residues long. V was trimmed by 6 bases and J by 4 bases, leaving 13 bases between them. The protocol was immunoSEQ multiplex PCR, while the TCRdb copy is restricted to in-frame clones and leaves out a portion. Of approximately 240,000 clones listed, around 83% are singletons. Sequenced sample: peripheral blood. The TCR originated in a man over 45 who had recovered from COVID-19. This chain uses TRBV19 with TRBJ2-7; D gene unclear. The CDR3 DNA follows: TGTGCCAGTAGCTCCCAGGAATCTTACGAGCAGTACTTC. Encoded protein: CASSSQESYEQYF.